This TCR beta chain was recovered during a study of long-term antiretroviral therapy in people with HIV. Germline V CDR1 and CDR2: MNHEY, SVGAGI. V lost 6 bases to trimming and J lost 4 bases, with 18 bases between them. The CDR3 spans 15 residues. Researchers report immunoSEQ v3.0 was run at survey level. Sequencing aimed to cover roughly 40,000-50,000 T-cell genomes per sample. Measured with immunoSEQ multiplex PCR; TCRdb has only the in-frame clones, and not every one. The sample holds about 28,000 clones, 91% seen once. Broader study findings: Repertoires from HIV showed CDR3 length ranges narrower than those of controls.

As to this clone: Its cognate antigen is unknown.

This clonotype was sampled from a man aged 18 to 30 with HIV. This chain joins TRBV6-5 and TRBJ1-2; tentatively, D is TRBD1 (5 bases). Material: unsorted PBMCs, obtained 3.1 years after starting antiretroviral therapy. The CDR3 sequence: CASSPGQGAGYGYTF. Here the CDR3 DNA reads TGTGCCAGCAGCCCGGGGCAGGGCGCTGGCTATGGCTACACCTTC.